Listed here is a single T cell receptor (beta chain). No antigen is known for it. This sample stems from a study of T cell responses to AZD1222 COVID-19 vaccine. V was cut by 4 bases and J by 7 bases, with 10 bases left in between. Per the germline V gene, CDR1 is SQVTM and CDR2 is ANQGSEA. This CDR3 has 11 amino acids. Study-level findings and limits: Repertoire sampling occurred only after the peak T cell response.

Generated by immunoSEQ multiplex PCR, the TCRdb table keeps only in-frame clones and is missing some. This table has around 150,000 clones, under 95% appearing once. The V call is TRBV29-1, the J call TRBJ1-2; TRBD1 is a possible D gene (5 bases). The specimen comprised peripheral blood, sampled 28 days after the second AZD1222 dose. This TCR derives from an adult who received the AZD1222 COVID-19 vaccine. The CDR3 loop reads CSVVSQAGYTF. The CDR3 DNA reads as TGCAGCGTTGTCTCACAGGCTGGCTACACCTTC.